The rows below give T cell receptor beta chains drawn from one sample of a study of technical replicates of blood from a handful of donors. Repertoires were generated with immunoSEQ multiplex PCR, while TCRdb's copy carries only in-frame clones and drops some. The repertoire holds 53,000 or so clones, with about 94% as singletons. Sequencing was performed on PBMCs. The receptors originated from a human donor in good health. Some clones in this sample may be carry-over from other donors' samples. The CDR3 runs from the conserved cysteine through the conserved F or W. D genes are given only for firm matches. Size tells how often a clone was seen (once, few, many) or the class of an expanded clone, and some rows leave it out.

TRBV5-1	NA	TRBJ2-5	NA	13	TGCGCCAGCAGCGTGGACTCTTCGGGGACCCAGTACTTC	CASSVDSSGTQYF
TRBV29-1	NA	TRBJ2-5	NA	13	TGCAGCGTATCGGGTCCCTACCAAGAGACCCAGTACTTC	CSVSGPYQETQYF
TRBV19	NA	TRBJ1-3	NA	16	TGTGCCAGTAGTATAGGCTCGCGGATTTACGGAAACACCATATATTTT	CASSIGSRIYGNTIYF
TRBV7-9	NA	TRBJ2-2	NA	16	TGTGCCAGCAGCCTAGTATACGGAGAGTCAACCGGGGAGCTGTTTTTT	CASSLVYGESTGELFF
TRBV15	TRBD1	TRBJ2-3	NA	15	TGTGCCACCAGTGAGACCAGGGGGAGCACAGATACGCAGTATTTT	CATSETRGSTDTQYF
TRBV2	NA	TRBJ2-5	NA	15	TGTGCCAGCAGCCTCCAGGGGGTCGCGGGGGAGACCCAGTACTTC	CASSLQGVAGETQYF
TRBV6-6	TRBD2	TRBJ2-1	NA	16	TGTGCCAGCAGTTTGGGGGGACTAGCGGGAGGGGGTGAGCAGTTCTTC	CASSLGGLAGGGEQFF
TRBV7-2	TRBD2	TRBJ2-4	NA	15	TGTGCCAGCAGCCTCGGGAGGGGATCTCTGAACATTCAGTACTTC	CASSLGRGSLNIQYF
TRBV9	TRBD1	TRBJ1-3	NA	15	TGTGCCAGCAGCGAAGGACAGGGATCGGGAAACACCATATATTTT	CASSEGQGSGNTIYF
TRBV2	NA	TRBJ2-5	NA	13	TGTGCCAGCAGGACGACCGAGCGAGAGACCCAGTACTTC	CASRTTERETQYF
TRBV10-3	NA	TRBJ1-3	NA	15	TGTGCCATCAGGGGAGGGGGAGACTCTGGAAACACCATATATTTT	CAIRGGGDSGNTIYF
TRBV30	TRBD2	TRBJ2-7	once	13	TGTGCCTGGAGTGGACTAGCGGGTAACGAGCAGTACTTC	CAWSGLAGNEQYF